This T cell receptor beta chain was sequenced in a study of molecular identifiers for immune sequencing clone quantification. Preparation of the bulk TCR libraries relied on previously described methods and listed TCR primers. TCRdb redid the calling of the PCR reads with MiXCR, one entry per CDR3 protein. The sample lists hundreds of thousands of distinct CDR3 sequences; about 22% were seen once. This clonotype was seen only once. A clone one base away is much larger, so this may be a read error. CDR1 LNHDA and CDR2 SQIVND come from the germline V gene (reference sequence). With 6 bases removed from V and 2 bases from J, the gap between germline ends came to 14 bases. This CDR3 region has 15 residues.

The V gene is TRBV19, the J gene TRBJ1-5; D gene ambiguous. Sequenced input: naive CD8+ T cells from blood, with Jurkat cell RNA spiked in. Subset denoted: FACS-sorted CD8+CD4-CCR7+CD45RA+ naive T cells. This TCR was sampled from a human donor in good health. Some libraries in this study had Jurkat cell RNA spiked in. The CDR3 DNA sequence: TGTGCCAGTAGAGTTAGAGGGTACGGCAATCAGCCCCAGCATTTT. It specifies CASRVRGYGNQPQHF.